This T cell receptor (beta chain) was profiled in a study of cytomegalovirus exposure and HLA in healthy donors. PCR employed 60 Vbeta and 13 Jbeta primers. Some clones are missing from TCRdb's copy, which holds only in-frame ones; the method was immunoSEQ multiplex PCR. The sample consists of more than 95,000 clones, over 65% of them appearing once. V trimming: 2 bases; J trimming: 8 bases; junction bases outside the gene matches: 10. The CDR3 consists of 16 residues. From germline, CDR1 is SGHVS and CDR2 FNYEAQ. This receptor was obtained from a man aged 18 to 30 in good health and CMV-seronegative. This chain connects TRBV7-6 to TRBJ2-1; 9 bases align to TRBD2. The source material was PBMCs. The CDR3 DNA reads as TGTGCCAGCAGCTTATCAGCTAGCGGGGCGCGACATGAGCAGTTCTTC. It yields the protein CASSLSASGARHEQFF.